This passage covers 5 T cell receptor beta chains from one sample sequenced in a study of shared clonotypes between healthy human individuals (dated by TCRdb to 2020 to 2022). The receptor library was made with the immunoSEQ multiplex PCR assay. TCRdb took this table from immuneACCESS and kept in-frame rearrangements with V and J called. Such tables lack part of the clones; where checked against another copy, unresolved V genes explain under half of the gap, and the rest is unexplained. The sample table contains about 2,100,000 clones; only one count was recorded for about 93% of them. More than 1.5% of the sample belongs to the ten largest clones. CD8 naive samples were obtained by positive selection for CCR7 among CD45RO-negative cells, yielding a CD45RA+CCR7+ population from which TemRA cells were excluded. The material sequenced was naive CD8+ T cells from PBMCs. This specimen's cell subset or site label, per the study, means: CD45RA+CCR7+. These receptors originate from a young man in good health. Some clones in this sample may be carry-over from other donors' samples.

V usage is TRBV27 and J usage is TRBJ2-4; 12 nucleotides line up with TRBD2. The CDR3 length is 18 residues. Germline V lookup: CDR1 MNHEY, CDR2 SMNVEV (reference sequence). V gave up 3 bases and J gave up 3 bases; unmatched junction bases: 9. This CDR3 is CASSFLTSGSTDKNIQYF. CDR3 DNA: TGTGCCAGCAGTTTCCTGACTAGCGGGAGTACTGACAAAAACATTCAGTACTTC.

The V and J genes are TRBV7-9 and TRBJ2-6; D not resolved. V was pared by 8 bases and J by 10 bases, with 18 bases between. Germline V gene lookup returns CDR1 SEHNR and CDR2 FQNEAQ (reference sequence). This CDR3 is 14 amino acids long. This CDR3 is CASQRPLPENVLTF. The CDR3 DNA follows: TGTGCCAGCCAGAGGCCGCTCCCTGAGAACGTCCTGACTTTC.

Worth noting for this clone: Other DNA sequences of this sample code for an identical CDR3. The chain uses TRBV7-8 and TRBJ2-7, with D unclear. The CDR3 is made up of 11 amino acids. The ends were cut back, 4 bases at V and 4 bases at J, with 5 bases in the middle. Looked up from germline, CDR1 is SGHVS and CDR2 is FQNEAQ. The CDR3 DNA sequence: TGTGCCAGCAGCTCGGCGTACGAGCAGTACTTC. Protein sequence: CASSSAYEQYF. Based on the CDR3 plus reference TRBV7-8 and TRBJ2-7, the full variable domain is GAGVSQSPRYKVAKRGQDVALRCDPISGHVSLFWYQQALGQGPEFLTYFQNEAQLDKSGLPSDRFFAERPEGSVSTLKIQRTQQEDSAVYLCASSSAYEQYFGPGTRLTVT.

The V call is TRBV28, the J call TRBJ2-3, with TRBD1 matching over 8 bases. V dropped 6 bases and J dropped 2; count of bases not matched to a gene: 13. Germline V CDR1 and CDR2: MDHEN, SYDVKM. The CDR3 totals 17 residues. This chain's CDR3 is CASSIGATGVFTDTQYF. The CDR3 DNA is TGTGCCAGCAGCATAGGGGCGACAGGGGTATTCACAGATACGCAGTATTTT.

V gene TRBV5-1 combines with J gene TRBJ2-2; TRBD2 is a possible D gene (5 bases). The CDR3 contains 14 residues. V was cut by 7 bases and J by 0 bases, with 10 bases left in between. Germline V gene sequence: CDR1 SGHRS, CDR2 YFSETQ. CDR3 sequence reads: CASEGFSNTGELFF. The CDR3 coding sequence is TGCGCCAGCGAGGGTTTTTCGAACACCGGGGAGCTGTTTTTT.